Reported below is one T cell receptor (beta chain). TCRdb keeps only in-frame clones here, not all; method: immunoSEQ multiplex PCR. The table shows under 75,000 clones, with 75% to 95% occurring only once. Deletions cut 4 bases from V and 4 bases from J, with 11 bases between. Germline loops: CDR1 SGHRS, CDR2 YFSETQ. This CDR3 contains 13 residues. This sample is drawn from a study of T cell changes during pregnancy in multiple sclerosis. This TCR derives from a female donor with multiple sclerosis, enrolled in a pregnancy study. Sequencing was performed on peripheral blood, taken in the first trimester of pregnancy. The chain links TRBV5-1 to TRBJ2-5; the D gene is possibly TRBD2 (7 bases). The CDR3 region is CASSPGGGETQYF. In DNA, the CDR3 is TGCGCCAGCAGCCCGGGGGGCGGAGAGACCCAGTACTTC.